The next 2 T cell receptor beta chains were all read from a single sample in a study of T cells in Graves' hyperthyroidism and ophthalmopathy. TCR beta CDR3 regions were amplified from RNA. HTBI primers were employed in a first-round RT-PCR of the TCR CDR3. TCRdb analysed the multiplex PCR reads with MiXCR anew, one entry per CDR3 protein. The sample carries some 270,000 distinct CDR3 sequences, approximately 24% recorded once. Sequenced input: blood. These TCRs come from a woman aged 35 to 49 with Graves' ophthalmopathy.

This clonotype showed up many times. The chain carries TRBV15 and TRBJ2-7; TRBD2 might be the D (6 bases). Germline V gives CDR1 LNHNV, CDR2 YYDKDF (reference sequence). This CDR3 is built from 16 residues. Trimming stripped 0 bases from V and 0 bases from J, with 12 bases between. The CDR3 spells CATSRDLGGLSYEQYF. The CDR3 DNA is TGTGCCACCAGCAGAGATCTCGGGGGTCTCTCCTACGAGCAGTACTTC.

This clonotype was seen repeatedly, ten times or more. The chain's CDR3 is CAWGGQGNTGELFF. In nucleotides, the CDR3 is TGTGCCTGGGGGGGGCAGGGGAACACCGGGGAGCTGTTTTTT. The genes are TRBV30 and TRBJ2-2; the D gene could be TRBD1 or TRBD2 (6 bases each). CDR3 length: 14 amino acids. Trimming removed 5 bases from V and 1 base from J, with 11 bases in between. The germline CDR1 and CDR2 sequences are GTSNPN and SVGIG (reference sequence).